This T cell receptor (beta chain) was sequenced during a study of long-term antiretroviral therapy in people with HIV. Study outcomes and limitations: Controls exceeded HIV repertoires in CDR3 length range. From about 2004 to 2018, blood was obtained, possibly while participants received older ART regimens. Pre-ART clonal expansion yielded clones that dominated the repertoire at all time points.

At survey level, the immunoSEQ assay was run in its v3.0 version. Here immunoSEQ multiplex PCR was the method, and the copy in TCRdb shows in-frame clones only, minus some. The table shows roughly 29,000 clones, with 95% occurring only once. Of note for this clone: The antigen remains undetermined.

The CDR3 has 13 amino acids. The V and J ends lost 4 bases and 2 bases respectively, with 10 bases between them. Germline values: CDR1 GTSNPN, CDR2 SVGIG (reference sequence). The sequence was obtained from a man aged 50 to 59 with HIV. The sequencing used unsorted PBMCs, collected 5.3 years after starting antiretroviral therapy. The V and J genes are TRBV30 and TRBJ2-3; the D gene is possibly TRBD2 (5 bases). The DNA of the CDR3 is TGTGCCTGGACTCGGGGATACACAGATACGCAGTATTTT. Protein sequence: CAWTRGYTDTQYF.